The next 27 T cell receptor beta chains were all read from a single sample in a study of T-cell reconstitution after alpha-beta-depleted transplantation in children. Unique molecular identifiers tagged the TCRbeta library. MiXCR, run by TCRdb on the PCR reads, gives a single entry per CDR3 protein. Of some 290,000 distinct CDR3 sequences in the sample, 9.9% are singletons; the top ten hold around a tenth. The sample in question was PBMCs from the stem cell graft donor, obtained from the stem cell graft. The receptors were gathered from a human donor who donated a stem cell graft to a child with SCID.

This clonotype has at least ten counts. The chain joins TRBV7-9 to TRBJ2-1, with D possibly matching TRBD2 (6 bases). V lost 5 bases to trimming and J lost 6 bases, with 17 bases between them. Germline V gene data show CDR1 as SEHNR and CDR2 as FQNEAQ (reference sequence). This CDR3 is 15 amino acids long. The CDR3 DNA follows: TGTGCCAGCAGCGGCGGGACCGTTGTAGGCAATGAGCAGTTCTTC. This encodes CASSGGTVVGNEQFF.

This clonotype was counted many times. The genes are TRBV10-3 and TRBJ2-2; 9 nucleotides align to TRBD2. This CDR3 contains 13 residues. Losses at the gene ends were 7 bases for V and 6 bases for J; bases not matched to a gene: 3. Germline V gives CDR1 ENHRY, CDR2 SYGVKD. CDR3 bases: TGTGCCATCAACCGCGGGGGGGCCGGGGAGCTGTTTTTT. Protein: CAINRGGAGELFF.

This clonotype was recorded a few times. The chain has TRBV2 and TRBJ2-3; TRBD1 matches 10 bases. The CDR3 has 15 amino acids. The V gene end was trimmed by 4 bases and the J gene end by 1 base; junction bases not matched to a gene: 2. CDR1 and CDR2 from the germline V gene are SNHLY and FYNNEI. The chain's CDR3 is CASSAGTGGTDTQYF. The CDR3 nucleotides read TGTGCCAGCAGTGCCGGGACAGGGGGCACAGATACGCAGTATTTT.

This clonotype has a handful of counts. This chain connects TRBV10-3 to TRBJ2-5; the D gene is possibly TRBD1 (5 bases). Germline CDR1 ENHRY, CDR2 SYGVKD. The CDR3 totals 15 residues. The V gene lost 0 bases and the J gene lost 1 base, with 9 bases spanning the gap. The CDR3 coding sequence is TGTGCCATCAGTGAGTCGTTTGACAGCCAAGAGACCCAGTACTTC. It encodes CAISESFDSQETQYF.

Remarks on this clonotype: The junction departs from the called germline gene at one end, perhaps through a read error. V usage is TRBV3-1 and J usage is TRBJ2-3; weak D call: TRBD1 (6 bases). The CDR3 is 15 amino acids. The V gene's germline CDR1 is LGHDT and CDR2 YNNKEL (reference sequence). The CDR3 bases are TGTGCCACCAGCCAGCAGGTGACTGGGACACATACGCAGTATTTT. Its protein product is CATSQQVTGTHTQYF.

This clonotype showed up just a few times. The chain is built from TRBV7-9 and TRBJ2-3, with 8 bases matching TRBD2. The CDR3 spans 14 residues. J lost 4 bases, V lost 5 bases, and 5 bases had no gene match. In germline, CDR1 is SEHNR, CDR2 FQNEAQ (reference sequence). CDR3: CASSPRLASDTQYF. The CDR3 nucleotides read TGTGCCAGCAGCCCACGACTAGCGTCAGATACGCAGTATTTT.

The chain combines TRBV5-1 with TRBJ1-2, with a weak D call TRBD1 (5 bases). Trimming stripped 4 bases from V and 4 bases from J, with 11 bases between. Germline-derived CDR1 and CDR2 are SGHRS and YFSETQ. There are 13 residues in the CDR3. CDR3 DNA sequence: TGCGCCAGCAGCATCGGGACCGCCTATGGCTACACCTTC. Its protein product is CASSIGTAYGYTF.

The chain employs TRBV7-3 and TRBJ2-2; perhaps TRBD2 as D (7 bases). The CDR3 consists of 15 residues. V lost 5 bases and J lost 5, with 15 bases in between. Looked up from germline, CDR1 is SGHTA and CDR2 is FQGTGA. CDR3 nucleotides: TGTGCCAGCAGCGCGGGGGCAGGAACAACCGGGGAGCTGTTTTTT. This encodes CASSAGAGTTGELFF.

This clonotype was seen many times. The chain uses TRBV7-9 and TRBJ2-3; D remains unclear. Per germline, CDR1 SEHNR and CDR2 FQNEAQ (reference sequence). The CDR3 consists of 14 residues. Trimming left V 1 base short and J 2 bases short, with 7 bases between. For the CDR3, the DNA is TGTGCCAGCAGCTTAGGCACCAACACAGATACGCAGTATTTT. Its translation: CASSLGTNTDTQYF.

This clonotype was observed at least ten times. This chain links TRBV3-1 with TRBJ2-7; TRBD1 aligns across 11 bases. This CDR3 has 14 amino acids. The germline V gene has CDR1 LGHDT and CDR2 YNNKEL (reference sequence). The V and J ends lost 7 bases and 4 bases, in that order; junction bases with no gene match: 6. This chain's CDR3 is CASMPGTGGYEQYF. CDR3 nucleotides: TGTGCCAGCATGCCCGGGACAGGGGGTTACGAGCAGTACTTC.

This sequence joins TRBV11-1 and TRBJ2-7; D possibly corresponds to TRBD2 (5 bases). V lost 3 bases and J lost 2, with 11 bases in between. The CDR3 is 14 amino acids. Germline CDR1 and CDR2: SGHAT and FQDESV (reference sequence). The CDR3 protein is CASSFRGNPYEQYF. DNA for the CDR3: TGTGCCAGCAGCTTCAGAGGGAATCCCTACGAGCAGTACTTC.

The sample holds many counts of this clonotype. CDR3: CASSLEGQLYNEQFF. DNA for the CDR3: TGCGCCAGCAGCTTGGAGGGGCAGCTATACAATGAGCAGTTCTTC. The chain is built from TRBV5-1 and TRBJ2-1; tentative D call: TRBD1 (5 bases). CDR1 is SGHRS, CDR2 YFSETQ, per germline. The CDR3 contains 15 residues. Trimming cost V 0 bases and J 4 bases, with 11 bases left between them.

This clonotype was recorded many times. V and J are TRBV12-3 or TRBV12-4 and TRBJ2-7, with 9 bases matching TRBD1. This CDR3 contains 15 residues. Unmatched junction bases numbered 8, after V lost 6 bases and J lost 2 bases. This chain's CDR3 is CASSKGTGRAYEQYF. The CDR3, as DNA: TGTGCCAGCAGCAAAGGGACAGGGAGGGCCTACGAGCAGTACTTC.

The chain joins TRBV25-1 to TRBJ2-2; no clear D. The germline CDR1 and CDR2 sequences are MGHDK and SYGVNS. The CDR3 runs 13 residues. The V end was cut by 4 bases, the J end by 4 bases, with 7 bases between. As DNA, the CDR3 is TGTGCCAGCAGTGGCACCCTCACCGGGGAGCTGTTTTTT. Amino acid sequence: CASSGTLTGELFF.

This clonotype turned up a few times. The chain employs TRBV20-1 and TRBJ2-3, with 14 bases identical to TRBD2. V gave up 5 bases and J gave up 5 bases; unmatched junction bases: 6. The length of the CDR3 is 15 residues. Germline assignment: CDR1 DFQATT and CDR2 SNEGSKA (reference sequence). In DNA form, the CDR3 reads TGCAGTGCTCAGACTAGCGGGGGGGCCGGAGATACGCAGTATTTT. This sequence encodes CSAQTSGGAGDTQYF.

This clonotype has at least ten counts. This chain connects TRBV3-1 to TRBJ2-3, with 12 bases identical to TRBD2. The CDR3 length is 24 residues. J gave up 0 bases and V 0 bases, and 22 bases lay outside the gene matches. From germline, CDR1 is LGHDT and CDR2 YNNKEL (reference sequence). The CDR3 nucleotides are TGTGCCAGCAGCCAAGAATTTGAGCTAGCGGGGGGGTATTCAATCGTAACTAGCACAGATACGCAGTATTTT. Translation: CASSQEFELAGGYSIVTSTDTQYF.

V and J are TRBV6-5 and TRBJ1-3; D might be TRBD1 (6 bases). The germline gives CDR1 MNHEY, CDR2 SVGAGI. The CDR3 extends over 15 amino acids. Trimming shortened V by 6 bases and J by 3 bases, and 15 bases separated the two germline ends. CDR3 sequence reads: CASRRGTGYGNTIYF. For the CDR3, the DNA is TGTGCCAGCAGACGGGGCACAGGGTATGGAAACACCATATATTTT.

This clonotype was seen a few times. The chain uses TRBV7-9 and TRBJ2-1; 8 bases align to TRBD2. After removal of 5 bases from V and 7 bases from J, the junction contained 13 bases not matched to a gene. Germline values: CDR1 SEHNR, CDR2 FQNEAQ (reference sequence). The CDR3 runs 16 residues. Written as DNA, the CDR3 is TGTGCCAGCAGCGCGGATTCAGCGGGGGAAAAGAATGAGCAGTTCTTC. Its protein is CASSADSAGEKNEQFF.

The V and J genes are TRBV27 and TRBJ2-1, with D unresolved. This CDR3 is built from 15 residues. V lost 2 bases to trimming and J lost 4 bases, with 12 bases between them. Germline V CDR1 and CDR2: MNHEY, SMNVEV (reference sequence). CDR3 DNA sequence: TGTGCCAGCAGTTTAGATAGAGGTTTATACAATGAGCAGTTCTTC. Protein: CASSLDRGLYNEQFF.

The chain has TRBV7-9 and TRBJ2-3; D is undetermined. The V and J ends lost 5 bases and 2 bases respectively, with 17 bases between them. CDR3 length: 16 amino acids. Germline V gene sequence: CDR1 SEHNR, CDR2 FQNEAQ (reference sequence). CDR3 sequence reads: CASSVSLWAHTDTQYF. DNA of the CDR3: TGTGCCAGCAGCGTAAGCCTTTGGGCCCACACAGATACGCAGTATTTT.

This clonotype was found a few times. CDR3 nucleotides: TGTGCCAGCACTATGGGACAGATGAACTATGGCTACACCTTC. Translating it yields CASTMGQMNYGYTF. The rearrangement uses TRBV12-3 or TRBV12-4 and TRBJ1-2; 7 nucleotides match TRBD1. V was clipped by 7 bases and J by 2 bases; unmatched bases: 7. The CDR3 has 14 amino acids.

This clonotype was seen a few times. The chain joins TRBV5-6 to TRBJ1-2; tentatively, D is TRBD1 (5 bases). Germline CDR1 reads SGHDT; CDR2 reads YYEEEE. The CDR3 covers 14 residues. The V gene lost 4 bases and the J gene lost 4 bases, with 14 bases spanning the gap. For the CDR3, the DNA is TGTGCCAGCAGCCCCTGGGGGGAAATCTATGGCTACACCTTC. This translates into CASSPWGEIYGYTF.

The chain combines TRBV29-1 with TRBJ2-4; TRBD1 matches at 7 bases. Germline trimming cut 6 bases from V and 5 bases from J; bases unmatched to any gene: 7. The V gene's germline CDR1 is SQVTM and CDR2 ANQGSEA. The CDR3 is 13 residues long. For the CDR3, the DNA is TGCAGCGTCTCTGGACAGGTTCAAAACATTCAGTACTTC. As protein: CSVSGQVQNIQYF.

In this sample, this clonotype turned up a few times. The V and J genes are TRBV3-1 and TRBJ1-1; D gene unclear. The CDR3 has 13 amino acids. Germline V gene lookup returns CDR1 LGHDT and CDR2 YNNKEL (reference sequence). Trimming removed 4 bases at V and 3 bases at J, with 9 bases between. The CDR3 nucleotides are TGTGCCAGCAGCCCCCGACCGGACACTGAAGCTTTCTTT. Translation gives CASSPRPDTEAFF.

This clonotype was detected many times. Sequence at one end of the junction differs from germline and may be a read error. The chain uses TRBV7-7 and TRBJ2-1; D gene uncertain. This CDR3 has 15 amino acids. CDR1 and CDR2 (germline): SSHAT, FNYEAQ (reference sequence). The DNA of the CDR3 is TGTGCTAGCAGCTTAGCCCCCGGCAGTAACAATGAGCAGTTCTTC. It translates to CASSLAPGSNNEQFF.

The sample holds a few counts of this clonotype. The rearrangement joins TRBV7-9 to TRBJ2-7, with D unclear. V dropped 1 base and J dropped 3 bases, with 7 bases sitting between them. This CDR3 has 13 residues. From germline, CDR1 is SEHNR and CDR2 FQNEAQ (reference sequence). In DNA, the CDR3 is TGTGCCAGCAGCTTAGAAGGTCACTACGAGCAGTACTTC. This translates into CASSLEGHYEQYF.

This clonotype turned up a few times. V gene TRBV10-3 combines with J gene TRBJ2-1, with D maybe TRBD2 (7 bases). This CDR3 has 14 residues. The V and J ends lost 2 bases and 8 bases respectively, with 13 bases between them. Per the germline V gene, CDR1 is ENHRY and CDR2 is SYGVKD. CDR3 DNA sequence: TGTGCCATCAGTGAGGAGGGGGGGGCCGATGAGCAGTTCTTC. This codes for CAISEEGGADEQFF.